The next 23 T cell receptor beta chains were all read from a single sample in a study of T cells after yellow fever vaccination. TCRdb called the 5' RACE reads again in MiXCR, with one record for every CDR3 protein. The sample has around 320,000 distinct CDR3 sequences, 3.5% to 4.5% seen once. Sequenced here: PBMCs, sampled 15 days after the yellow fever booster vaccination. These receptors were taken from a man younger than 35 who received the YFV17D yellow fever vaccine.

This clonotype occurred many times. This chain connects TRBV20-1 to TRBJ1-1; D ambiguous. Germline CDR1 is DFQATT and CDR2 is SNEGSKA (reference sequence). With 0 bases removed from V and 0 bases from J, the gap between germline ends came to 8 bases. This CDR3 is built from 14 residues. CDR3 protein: CSARDPGMNTEAFF. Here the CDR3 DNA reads TGCAGTGCTAGAGATCCGGGGATGAACACTGAAGCTTTCTTT.

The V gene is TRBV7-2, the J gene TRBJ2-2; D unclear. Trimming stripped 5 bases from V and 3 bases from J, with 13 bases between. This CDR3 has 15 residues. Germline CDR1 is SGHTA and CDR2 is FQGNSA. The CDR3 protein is CASSPWPEDTGELFF. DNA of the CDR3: TGTGCCAGCAGCCCCTGGCCTGAGGACACCGGGGAGCTGTTTTTT.

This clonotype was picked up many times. The CDR3 DNA reads as TGTGCCAGCAGCTTATCGGGCCAGGGCTGGGAGCAGTTCTTC. It is translated as CASSLSGQGWEQFF. The J gene is TRBJ2-1, the V gene TRBV7-9; maybe TRBD1 (5 bases). V was trimmed by 2 bases and J by 10 bases, leaving 15 bases between them. This CDR3 is 14 amino acids long. The germline V gene has CDR1 SEHNR and CDR2 FQNEAQ (reference sequence).

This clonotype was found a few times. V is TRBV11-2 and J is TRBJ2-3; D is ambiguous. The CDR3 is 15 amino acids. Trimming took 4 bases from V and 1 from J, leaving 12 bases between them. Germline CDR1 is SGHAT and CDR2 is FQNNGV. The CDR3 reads CASSSPGEGTDTQYF. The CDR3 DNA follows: TGTGCCAGCAGCTCGCCGGGCGAAGGCACAGATACGCAGTATTTT.

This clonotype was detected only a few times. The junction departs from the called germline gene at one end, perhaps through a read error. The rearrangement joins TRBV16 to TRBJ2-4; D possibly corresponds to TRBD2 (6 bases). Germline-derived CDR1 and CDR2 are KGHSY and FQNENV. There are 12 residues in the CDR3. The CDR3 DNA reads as TGTGCCAGCAGCCAATATTCGGAGGGCTCCACGTTC. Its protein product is CASSQYSEGSTF.

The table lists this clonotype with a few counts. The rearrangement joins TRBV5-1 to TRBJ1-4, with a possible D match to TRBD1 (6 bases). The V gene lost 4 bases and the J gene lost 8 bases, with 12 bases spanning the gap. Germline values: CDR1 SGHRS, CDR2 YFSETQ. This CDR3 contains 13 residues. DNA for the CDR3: TGCGCCAGCAGCCCCGCAGGGGAGGAAAAACTGTTTTTT. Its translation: CASSPAGEEKLFF.

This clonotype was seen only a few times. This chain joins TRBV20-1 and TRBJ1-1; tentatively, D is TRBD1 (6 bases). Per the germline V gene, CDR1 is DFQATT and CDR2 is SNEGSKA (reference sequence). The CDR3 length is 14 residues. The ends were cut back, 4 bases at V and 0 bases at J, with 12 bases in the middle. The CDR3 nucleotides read TGCAGTGCTACCCGGGACAACATGAACACTGAAGCTTTCTTT. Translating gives CSATRDNMNTEAFF.

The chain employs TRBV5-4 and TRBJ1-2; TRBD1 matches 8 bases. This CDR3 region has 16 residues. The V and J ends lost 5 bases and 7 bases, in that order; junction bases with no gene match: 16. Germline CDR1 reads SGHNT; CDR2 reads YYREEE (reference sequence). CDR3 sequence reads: CASRRNLQGERSGYTF. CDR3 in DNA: TGTGCCAGCAGACGTAACTTACAGGGGGAGCGGAGTGGCTACACCTTC.

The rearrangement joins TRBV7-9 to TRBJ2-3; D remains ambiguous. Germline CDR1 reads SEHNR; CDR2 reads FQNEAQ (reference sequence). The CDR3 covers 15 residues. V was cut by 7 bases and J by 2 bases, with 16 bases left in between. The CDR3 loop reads CASTPKKDLTDTQYF. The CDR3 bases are TGTGCCAGCACACCGAAGAAGGACCTCACAGATACGCAGTATTTT.

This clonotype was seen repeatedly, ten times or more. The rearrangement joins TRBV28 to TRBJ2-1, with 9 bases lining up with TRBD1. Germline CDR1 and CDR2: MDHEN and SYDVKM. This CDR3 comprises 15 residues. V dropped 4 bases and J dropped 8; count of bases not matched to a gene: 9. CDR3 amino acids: CASSSTGTGFYEQFF. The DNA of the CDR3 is TGTGCCAGCAGTTCGACCGGGACAGGGTTTTATGAGCAGTTCTTC.

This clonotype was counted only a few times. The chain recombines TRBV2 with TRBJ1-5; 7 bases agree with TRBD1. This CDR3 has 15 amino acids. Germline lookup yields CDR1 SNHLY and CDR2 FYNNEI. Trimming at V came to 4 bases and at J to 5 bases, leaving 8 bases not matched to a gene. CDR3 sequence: CASSGRRQGYQPQHF. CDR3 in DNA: TGTGCCAGCAGTGGGAGGAGACAGGGTTATCAGCCCCAGCATTTT.

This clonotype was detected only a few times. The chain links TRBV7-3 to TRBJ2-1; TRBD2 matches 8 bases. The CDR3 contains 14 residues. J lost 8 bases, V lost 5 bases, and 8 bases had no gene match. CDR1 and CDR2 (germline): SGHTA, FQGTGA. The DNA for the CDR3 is TGTGCCAGCAGCATTAGCGGGGTGGGAGATGAGCAGTTCTTC. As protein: CASSISGVGDEQFF.

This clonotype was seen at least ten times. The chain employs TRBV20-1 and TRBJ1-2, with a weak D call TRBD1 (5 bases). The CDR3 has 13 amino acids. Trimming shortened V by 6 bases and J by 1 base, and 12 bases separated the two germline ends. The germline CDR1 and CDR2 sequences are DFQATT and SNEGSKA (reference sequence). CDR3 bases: TGCAGTGCAACCGACAGACTTAACTATGGCTACACCTTC. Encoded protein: CSATDRLNYGYTF.

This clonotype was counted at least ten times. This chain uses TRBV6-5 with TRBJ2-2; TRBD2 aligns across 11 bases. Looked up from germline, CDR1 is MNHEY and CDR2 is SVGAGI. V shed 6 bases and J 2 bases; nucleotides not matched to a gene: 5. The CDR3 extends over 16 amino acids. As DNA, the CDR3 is TGTGCCAGCAGGCCCGGGACTAGCGGCAACACCGGGGAGCTGTTTTTT. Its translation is CASRPGTSGNTGELFF.

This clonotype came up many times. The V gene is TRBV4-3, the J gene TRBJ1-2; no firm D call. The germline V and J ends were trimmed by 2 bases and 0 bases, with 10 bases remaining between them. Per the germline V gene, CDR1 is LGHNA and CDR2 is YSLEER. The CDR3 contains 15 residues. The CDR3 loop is CASSQLGGTNYGYTF. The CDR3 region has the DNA TGCGCCAGCAGCCAACTCGGAGGGACTAACTATGGCTACACCTTC.

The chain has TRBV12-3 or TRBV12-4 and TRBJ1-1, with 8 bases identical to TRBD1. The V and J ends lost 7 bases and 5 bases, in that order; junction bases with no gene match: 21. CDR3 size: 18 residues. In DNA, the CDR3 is TGTGCCAGCACCCGGTGGGGCAGGGGGCTGGGATGGCAAACTGAAGCTTTCTTT. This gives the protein CASTRWGRGLGWQTEAFF.

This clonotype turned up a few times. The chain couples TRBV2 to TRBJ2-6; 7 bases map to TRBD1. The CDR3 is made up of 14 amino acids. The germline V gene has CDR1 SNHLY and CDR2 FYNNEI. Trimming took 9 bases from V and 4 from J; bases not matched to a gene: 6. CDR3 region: CARPRGPGANVLTF. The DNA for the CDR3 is TGTGCCAGACCTAGGGGGCCAGGGGCCAACGTCCTGACTTTC. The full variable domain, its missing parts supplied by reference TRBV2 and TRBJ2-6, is EPEVTQTPSHQVTQMGQEVILRCVPISNHLYFYWYRQILGQKVEFLVSFYNNEISEKSEIFDDQFSVERPDGSNFTLKIRSTKLEDSAMYFCARPRGPGANVLTFGAGSRLTVL.

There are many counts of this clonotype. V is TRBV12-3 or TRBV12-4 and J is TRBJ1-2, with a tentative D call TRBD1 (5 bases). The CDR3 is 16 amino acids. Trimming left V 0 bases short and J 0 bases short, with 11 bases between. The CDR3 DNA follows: TGTGCCAGCAGTTTAGCGCCGGCAGGGCCTAACTATGGCTACACCTTC. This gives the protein CASSLAPAGPNYGYTF.

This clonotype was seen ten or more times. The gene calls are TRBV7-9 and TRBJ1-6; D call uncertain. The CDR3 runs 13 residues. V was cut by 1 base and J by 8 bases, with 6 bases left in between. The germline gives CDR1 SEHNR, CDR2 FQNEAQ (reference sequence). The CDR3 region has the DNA TGTGCCAGCAGCTTAGGCGGTCATTCACCCCTCCACTTT. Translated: CASSLGGHSPLHF. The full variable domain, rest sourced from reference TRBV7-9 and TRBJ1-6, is DTGVSQNPRHKITKRGQNVTFRCDPISEHNRLYWYRQTLGQGPEFLTYFQNEAQLEKSRLLSDRFSAERPKGSFSTLEIQRTEQGDSAMYLCASSLGGHSPLHFGNGTRLTVT.

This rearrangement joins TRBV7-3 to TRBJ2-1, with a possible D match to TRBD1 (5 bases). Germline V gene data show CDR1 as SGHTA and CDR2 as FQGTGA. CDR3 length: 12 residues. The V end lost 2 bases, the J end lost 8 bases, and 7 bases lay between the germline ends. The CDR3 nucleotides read TGTGCCAGCAGCTTAGGGGCCCATGAGCAGTTCTTC. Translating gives CASSLGAHEQFF.

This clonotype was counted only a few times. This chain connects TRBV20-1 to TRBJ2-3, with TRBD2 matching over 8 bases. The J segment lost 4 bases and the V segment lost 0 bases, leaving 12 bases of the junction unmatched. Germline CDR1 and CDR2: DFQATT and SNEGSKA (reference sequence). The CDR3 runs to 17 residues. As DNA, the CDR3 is TGCAGTGCTAGAGATCGGGACGGGGGGGCCTTCGCAGATACGCAGTATTTT. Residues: CSARDRDGGAFADTQYF.

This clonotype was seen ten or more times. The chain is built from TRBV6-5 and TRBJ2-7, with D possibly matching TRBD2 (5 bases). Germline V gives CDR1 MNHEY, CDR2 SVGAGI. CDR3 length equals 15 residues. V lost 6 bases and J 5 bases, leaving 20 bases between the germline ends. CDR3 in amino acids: CASRSLGWESHEQYF. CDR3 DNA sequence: TGTGCCAGCAGGTCCTTGGGCTGGGAGTCCCACGAGCAGTACTTC.

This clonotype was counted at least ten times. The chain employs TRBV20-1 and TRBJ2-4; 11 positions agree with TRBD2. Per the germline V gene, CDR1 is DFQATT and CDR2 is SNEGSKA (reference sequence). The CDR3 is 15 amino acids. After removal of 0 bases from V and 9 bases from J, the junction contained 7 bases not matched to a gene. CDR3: CSARDTSGREGIQYF. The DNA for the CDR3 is TGCAGTGCTAGAGATACTAGCGGGAGAGAAGGCATTCAGTACTTC.